The sequence of this T cell receptor (beta chain) was determined in a study of T-cell memory formation after mild COVID-19. Study-wide points: Pre-infection memory carried some responding clones, suggesting that cross-reactive memory joined. Later expanders leaned CD4+, whereas clones that contracted between day 15 and 85 were balanced CD4/CD8.

From 5'RACE with constant-segment primers came TCR alpha and TCR beta cDNA libraries that carried sample barcodes and UMIs. MiXCR was run by TCRdb on the 5' RACE reads, yielding one entry per CDR3 protein. The sample gives 400,000 to 500,000 distinct CDR3 sequences, 20% of which show up once; 7.5% to 10% is in the top ten. Worth noting for this clonotype: Its specificity is not known.

The sample was PBMCs or a T cell subset sorted from them (not recorded which). The sequence was obtained from an adult woman who had mild COVID-19 (a few samples of this study predate the infection). Cell type and time point are not known.

The CDR3 loop reads CAIGEGDPGPQHF. The DNA for the CDR3 is TGTGCCATTGGAGAGGGGGACCCAGGCCCCCAGCATTTT. This rearrangement joins TRBV10-3 to TRBJ1-5, with TRBD1 as a possible D gene (6 bases). CDR3 size: 13 residues. CDR1 is ENHRY, CDR2 SYGVKD, per germline. V lost 9 bases and J 10 bases, leaving 19 bases between the germline ends.